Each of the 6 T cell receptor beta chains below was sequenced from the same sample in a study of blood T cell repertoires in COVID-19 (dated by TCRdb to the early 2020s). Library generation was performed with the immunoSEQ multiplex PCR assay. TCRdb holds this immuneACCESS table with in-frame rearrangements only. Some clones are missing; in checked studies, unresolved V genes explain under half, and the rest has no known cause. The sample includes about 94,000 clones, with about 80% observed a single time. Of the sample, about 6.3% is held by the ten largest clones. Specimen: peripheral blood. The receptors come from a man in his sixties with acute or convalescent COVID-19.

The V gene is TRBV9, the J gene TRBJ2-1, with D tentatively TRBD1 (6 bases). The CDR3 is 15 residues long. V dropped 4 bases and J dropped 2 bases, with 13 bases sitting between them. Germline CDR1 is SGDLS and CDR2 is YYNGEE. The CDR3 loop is CASSNGWDTYNEQFF. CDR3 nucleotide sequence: TGTGCCAGCAGCAATGGGTGGGACACCTACAATGAGCAGTTCTTC.

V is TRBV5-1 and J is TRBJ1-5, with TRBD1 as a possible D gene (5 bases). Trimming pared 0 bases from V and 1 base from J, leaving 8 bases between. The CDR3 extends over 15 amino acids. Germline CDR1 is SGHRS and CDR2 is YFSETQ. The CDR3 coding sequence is TGCGCCAGCAGCTTGGAAGGGGCCAGCAATCAGCCCCAGCATTTT. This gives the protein CASSLEGASNQPQHF.

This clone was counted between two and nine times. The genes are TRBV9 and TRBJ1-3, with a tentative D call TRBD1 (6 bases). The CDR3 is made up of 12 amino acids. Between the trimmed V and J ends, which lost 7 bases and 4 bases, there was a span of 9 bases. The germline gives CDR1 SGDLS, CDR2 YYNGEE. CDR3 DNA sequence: TGTGCCAGCCAGGGGATCGGAAACACCATATATTTT. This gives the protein CASQGIGNTIYF.

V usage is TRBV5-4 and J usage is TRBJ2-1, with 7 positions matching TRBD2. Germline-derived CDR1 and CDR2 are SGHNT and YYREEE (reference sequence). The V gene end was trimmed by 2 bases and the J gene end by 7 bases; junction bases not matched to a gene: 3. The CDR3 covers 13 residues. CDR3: CASSFRGGNEQFF. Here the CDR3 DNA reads TGTGCCAGCAGCTTTCGGGGAGGGAATGAGCAGTTCTTC.

CDR3: CASSYSQVNEKLFF. The CDR3 DNA reads as TGTGCCAGCAGCTACTCTCAGGTTAATGAAAAACTGTTTTTT. The chain couples TRBV11-2 to TRBJ1-4; unclear D gene. The V gene's germline CDR1 is SGHAT and CDR2 FQNNGV. Trimming removed 4 bases from V and 4 bases from J, with 10 bases in between. The CDR3 totals 14 residues.

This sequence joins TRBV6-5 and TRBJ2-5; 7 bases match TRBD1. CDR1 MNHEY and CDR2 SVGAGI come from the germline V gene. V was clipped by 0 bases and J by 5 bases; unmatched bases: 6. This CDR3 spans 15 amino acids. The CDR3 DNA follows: TGTGCCAGCAGTTACTCAGGGGGCTCCTGGGAGACCCAGTACTTC. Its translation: CASSYSGGSWETQYF.